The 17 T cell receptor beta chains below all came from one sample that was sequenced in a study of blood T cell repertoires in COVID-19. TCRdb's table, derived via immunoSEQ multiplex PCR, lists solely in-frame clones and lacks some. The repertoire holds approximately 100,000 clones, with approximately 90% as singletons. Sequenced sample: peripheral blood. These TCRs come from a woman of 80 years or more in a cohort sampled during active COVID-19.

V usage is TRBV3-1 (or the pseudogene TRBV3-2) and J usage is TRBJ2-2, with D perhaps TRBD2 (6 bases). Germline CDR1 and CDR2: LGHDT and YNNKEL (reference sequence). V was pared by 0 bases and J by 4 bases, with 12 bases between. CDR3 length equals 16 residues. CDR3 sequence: CASSQDRVGGTGELFF. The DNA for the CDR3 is TGTGCCAGCAGCCAAGATCGGGTCGGGGGCACCGGGGAGCTGTTTTTT.

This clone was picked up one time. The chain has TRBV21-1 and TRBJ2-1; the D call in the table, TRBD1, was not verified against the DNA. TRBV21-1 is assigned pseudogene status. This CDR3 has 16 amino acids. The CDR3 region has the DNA TGTGCCAGCAGCAAAGTCAGGGGGCTAGGCTACAATGAGCAGTTCTTC. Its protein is CASSKVRGLGYNEQFF.

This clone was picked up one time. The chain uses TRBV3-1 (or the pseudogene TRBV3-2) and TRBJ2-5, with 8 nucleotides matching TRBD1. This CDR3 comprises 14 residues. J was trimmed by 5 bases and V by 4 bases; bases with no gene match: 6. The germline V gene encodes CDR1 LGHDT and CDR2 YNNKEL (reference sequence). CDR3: CASSPRTGRETQYF. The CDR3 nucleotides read TGTGCCAGCAGCCCCCGGACAGGGAGGGAGACCCAGTACTTC.

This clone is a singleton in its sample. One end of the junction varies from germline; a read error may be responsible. DNA for the CDR3: TGTGCGAGTAATGGACTAGCGGGAGTTGCGAGCGAGCAGTACTTC. Translation gives CASNGLAGVASEQYF. V gene TRBV19 combines with J gene TRBJ2-7; 13 positions match TRBD2. The CDR3 has 15 amino acids. CDR1 is LNHDA, CDR2 SQIVND, per germline (reference sequence). Full variable domain (missing parts from reference TRBV19 and TRBJ2-7): DGGITQSPKYLFRKEGQNVTLSCEQNLNHDAMYWYRQDPGQGLRLIYYSQIVNDFQKGDIAEGYSVSREKKESFPLTVTSAQKNPTAFYLCASNGLAGVASEQYFGPGTRLTVT.

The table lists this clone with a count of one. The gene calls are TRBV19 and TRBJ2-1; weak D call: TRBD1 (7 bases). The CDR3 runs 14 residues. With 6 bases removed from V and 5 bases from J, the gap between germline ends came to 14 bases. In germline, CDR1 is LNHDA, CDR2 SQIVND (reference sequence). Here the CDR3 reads CASREGAYDNEQFF. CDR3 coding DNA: TGTGCCAGTAGGGAGGGGGCGTATGACAATGAGCAGTTCTTC.

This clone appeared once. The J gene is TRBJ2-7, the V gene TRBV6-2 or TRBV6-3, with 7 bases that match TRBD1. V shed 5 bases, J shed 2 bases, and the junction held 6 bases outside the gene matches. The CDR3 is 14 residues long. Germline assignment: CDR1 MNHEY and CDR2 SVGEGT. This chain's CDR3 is CASSTDRVAYEQYF. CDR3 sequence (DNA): TGTGCCAGCAGTACCGACAGGGTCGCCTACGAGCAGTACTTC.

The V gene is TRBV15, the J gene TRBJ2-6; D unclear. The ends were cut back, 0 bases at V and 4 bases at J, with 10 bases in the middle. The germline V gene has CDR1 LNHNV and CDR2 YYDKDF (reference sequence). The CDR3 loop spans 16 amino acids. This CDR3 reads CATSRDSGSGANVLTF. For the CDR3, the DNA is TGTGCCACCAGCAGAGATAGTGGTTCCGGGGCCAACGTCCTGACTTTC.

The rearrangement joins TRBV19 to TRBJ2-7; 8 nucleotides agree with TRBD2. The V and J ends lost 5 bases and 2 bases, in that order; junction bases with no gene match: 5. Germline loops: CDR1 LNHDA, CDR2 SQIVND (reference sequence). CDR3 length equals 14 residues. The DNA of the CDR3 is TGTGCCAGTAGTCGGCTAGCGGGCACCTACGAGCAGTACTTC. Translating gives CASSRLAGTYEQYF.

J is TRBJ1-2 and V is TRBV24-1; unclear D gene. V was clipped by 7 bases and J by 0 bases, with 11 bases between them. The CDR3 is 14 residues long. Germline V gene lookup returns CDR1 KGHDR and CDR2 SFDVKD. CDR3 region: CATRSVKTNYGYTF. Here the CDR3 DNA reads TGTGCCACCAGAAGCGTGAAGACTAACTATGGCTACACCTTC.

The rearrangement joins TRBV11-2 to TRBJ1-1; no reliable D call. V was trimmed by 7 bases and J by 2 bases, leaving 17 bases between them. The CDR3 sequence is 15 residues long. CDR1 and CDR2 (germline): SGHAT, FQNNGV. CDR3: CASTKSGGPNTEAFF. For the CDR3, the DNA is TGTGCCAGCACCAAGAGTGGAGGTCCTAACACTGAAGCTTTCTTT.

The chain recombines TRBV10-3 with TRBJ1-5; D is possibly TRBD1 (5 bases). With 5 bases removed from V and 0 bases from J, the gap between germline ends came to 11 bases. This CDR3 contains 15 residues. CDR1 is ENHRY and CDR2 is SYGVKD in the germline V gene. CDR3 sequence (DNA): TGTGCCATCAGTAAGGACAACGATAGCAATCAGCCCCAGCATTTT. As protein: CAISKDNDSNQPQHF.

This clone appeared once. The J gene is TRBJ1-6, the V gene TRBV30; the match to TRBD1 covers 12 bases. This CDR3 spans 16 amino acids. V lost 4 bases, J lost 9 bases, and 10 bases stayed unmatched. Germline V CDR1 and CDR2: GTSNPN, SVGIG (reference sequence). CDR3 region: CAWTPTGTGGGSPLHF. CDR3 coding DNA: TGTGCCTGGACTCCCACCGGGACAGGGGGCGGTTCACCCCTCCACTTT.

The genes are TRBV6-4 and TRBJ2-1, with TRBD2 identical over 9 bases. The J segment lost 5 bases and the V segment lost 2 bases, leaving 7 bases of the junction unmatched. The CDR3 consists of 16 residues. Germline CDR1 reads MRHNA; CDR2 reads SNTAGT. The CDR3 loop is CASSDRAGGRHNEQFF. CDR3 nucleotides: TGTGCCAGCAGTGACCGGGCGGGGGGGCGTCACAATGAGCAGTTCTTC.

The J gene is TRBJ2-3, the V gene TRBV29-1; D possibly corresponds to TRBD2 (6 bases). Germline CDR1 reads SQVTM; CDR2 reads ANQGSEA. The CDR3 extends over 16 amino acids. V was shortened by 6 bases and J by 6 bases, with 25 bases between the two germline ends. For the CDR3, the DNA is TGCAGCGTATCAGTAGGGCGGGGACCGGGCGTGGATACGCAGTATTTT. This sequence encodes CSVSVGRGPGVDTQYF.

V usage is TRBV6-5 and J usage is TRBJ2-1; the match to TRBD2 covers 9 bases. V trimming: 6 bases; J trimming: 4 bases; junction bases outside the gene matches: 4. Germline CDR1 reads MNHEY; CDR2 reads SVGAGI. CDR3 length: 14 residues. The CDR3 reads CASRRAGGYNEQFF. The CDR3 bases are TGTGCCAGCAGGCGTGCGGGGGGGTACAATGAGCAGTTCTTC.

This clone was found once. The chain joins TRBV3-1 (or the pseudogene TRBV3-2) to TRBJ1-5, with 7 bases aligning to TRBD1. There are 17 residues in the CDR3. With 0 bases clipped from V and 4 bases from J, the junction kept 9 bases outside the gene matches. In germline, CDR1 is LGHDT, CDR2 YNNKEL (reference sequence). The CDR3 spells CASSQETRTGGNQPQHF. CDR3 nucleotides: TGTGCCAGCAGCCAAGAAACCAGGACAGGCGGGAATCAGCCCCAGCATTTT.

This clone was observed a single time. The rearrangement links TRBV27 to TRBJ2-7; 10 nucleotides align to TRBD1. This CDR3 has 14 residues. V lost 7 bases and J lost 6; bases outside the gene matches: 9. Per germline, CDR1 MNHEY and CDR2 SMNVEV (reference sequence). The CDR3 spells CASMGQGITLEQYF. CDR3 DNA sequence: TGTGCCAGCATGGGACAGGGGATAACTCTCGAGCAGTACTTC.